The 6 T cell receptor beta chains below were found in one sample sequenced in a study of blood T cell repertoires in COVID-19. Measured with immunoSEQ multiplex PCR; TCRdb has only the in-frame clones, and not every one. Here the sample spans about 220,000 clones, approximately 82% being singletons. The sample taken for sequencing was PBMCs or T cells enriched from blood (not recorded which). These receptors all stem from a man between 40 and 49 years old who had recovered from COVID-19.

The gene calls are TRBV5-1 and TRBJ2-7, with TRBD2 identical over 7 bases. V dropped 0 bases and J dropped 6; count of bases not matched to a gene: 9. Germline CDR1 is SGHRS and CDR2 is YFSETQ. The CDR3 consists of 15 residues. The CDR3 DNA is TGCGCCAGCAGCTTGGCTGCTAGCGGTTCGGCCGAGCAGTACTTC. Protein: CASSLAASGSAEQYF.

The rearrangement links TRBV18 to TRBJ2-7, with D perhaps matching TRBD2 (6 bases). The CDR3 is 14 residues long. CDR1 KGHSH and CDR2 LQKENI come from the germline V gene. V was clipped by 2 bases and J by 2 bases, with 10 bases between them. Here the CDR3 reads CASSPVEGTYEQYF. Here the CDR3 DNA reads TGTGCCAGCTCACCAGTGGAGGGTACCTACGAGCAGTACTTC.

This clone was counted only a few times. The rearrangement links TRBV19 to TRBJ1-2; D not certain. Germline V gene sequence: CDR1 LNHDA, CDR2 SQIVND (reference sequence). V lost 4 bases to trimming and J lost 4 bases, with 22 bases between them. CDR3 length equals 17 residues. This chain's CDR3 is CASSSGPGGPGIYGYTF. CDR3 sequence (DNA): TGTGCCAGTAGTAGCGGGCCCGGTGGGCCGGGGATCTATGGCTACACCTTC.

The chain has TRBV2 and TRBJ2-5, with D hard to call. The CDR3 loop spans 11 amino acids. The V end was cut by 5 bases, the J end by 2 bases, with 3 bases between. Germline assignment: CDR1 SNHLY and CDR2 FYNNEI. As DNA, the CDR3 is TGTGCCAGCAGTCCTCAAGAGACCCAGTACTTC. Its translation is CASSPQETQYF.

In DNA form, the CDR3 reads TGCGCCAGCAGCCCGGGACTGGACTACAATGAGCAGTTCTTC. Translated, it gives CASSPGLDYNEQFF. This chain connects TRBV5-1 to TRBJ2-1, with D possibly matching TRBD2 (6 bases). The CDR3 totals 14 residues. The ends were cut back, 4 bases at V and 3 bases at J, with 11 bases in the middle. The V gene's germline CDR1 is SGHRS and CDR2 YFSETQ.

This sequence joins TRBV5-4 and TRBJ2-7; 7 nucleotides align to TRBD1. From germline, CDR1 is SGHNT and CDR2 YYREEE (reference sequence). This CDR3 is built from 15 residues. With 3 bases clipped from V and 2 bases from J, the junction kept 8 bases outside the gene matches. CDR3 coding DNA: TGTGCCAGCAGCTCGGGACAGACTTCCGCCTACGAGCAGTACTTC. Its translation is CASSSGQTSAYEQYF.